This T cell receptor (beta chain) stems from a study of shared clonotypes between healthy human individuals. Study-level information: Researchers drew samples from a couple of women and three men aged 18 to 49. General study results and limits: Across a handful of donors, naive CD4 shared roughly 5%, naive CD8 approximately 3.5%, memory CD4 roughly 2.4%, memory CD8 around 0.36%. When compared with the clonotypes that were shared by all four sorted-subset donors, the non-shared clonotypes turned out to have lower generation probabilities.

Details on this clone: Its target is unknown.

Deep-level assay runs were performed. Only in-frame clones appear in the TCRdb table, and some are missing; sequencing was by immunoSEQ multiplex PCR. The table lists roughly 2,300,000 clones, about 90% of them singletons. The clonotype originates from a man between 18 and 35 years old in good health. Some clones in this sample may be carry-over from other donors' samples. The sequenced sample consisted of naive CD4+ T cells from PBMCs. Subset denoted: CD45RA+ positively selected.

CDR3 region: CASSQNRGGAYEQYF. CDR3 bases: TGTGCCAGCAGCCAAAACAGGGGGGGAGCCTACGAGCAGTACTTC. The genes are TRBV7-2 and TRBJ2-7, with a weak D call TRBD1 (8 bases). The CDR3 extends over 15 amino acids. The germline gives CDR1 SGHTA, CDR2 FQGNSA. Trimming removed 5 bases from V and 2 bases from J, with 16 bases in between.